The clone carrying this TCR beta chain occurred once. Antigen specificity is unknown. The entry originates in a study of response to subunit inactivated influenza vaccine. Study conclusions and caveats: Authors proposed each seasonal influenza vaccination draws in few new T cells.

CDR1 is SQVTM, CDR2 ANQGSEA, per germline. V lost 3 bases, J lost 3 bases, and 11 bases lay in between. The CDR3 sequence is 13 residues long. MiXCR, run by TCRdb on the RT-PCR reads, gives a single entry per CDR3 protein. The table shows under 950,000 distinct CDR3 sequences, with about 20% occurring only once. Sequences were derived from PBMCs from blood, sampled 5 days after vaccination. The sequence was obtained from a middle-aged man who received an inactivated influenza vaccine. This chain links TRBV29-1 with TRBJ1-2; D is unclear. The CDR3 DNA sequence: TGCAGCGTTGACCCTCGGGCTCACTATGGCTACACCTTC. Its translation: CSVDPRAHYGYTF.